This is a list of T cell receptor delta chains from one sample in a study of delta chain sequences of gamma delta T cells. TCRdb processed the 5' RACE reads again with the CATT caller. The sample carries more than 2,000 delta-chain clones, less than 6% recorded once. Sequencing was done on a sample of either unsorted cells or a sorted T cell fraction (not recorded which). The source of these receptors is a human donor in good health. CDR3s include the opening cysteine and the closing phenylalanine or tryptophan. A D gene is named only where the DNA matches it firmly. Size values are once, few and many counts, or a class for expanded clones, and some rows have none.

v_call: TRDV2; d_call: .; j_call: TRDJ1; clone_size: medium-sized; cdr3_length: 17; cdr3_nt: TGTGCCTGTGACACCTTGGGTAATGGGGGTACCACCGATAAACTCATCTTT; cdr3_aa: CACDTLGNGGTTDKLIF
v_call: TRDV2; d_call: TRDD3; j_call: TRDJ1; clone_size: .; cdr3_length: 16; cdr3_nt: TGTGCCTGTACTGCCCTGGGGGATAGGAGCACCGATAAACTCATCTTT; cdr3_aa: CACTALGDRSTDKLIF
v_call: TRDV1; d_call: TRDD3; j_call: TRDJ1; clone_size: medium-sized; cdr3_length: 20; cdr3_nt: TGTGCTCTTGGGGAAGTCCTCCTAAATTATCTTACTGGGGGATCTGATAAACTCATCTTT; cdr3_aa: CALGEVLLNYLTGGSDKLIF
v_call: TRDV1; d_call: .; j_call: TRDJ1; clone_size: .; cdr3_length: 20; cdr3_nt: TGTGCTCTTGGGGAACCCCCAATGTTCCTACTGGGGTCCTACACCGATAAACTCATCTTT; cdr3_aa: CALGEPPMFLLGSYTDKLIF
v_call: TRDV1; d_call: .; j_call: TRDJ1; clone_size: medium-sized; cdr3_length: 22; cdr3_nt: TGTGCTCTTGGGGAACCAGGCTTCATCAACTCCATCGGCCCGATCCACACCGATAAACTCATCTTT; cdr3_aa: CALGEPGFINSIGPIHTDKLIF
v_call: TRDV1; d_call: TRDD3; j_call: TRDJ1; clone_size: .; cdr3_length: 22; cdr3_nt: TGTGCTCTTGGGGAACTTAACACTACGGTACTGGGGGATACCTTGTACACCGATAAACTCATCTTT; cdr3_aa: CALGELNTTVLGDTLYTDKLIF
v_call: TRDV2; d_call: TRDD3; j_call: TRDJ1; clone_size: large; cdr3_length: 17; cdr3_nt: TGTGCCTGTGATAGACTGGGGGTCGATTCGTACACCGATAAACTCATCTTT; cdr3_aa: CACDRLGVDSYTDKLIF
v_call: TRDV1; d_call: TRDD3; j_call: TRDJ1; clone_size: .; cdr3_length: 25; cdr3_nt: TGTGCTCTTGGGGACCCGACCTTCCGCCAGGACAGTTCCTGGGGGATCCCCAGGTACACCGATAAACTCATCTTT; cdr3_aa: CALGDPTFRQDSSWGIPRYTDKLIF
v_call: TRDV2; d_call: TRDD3; j_call: TRDJ1; clone_size: .; cdr3_length: 16; cdr3_nt: TGTGCCTGTGACCCGATACTGGGGGACTACACCGATAAACTCATCTTT; cdr3_aa: CACDPILGDYTDKLIF
v_call: TRDV2; d_call: TRDD3; j_call: TRDJ1; clone_size: medium-sized; cdr3_length: 20; cdr3_nt: TGTGCCTGTGACACCTTAGGGTTACTGGGGGATTCCAAGGAGGCCGATAAACTCATCTTT; cdr3_aa: CACDTLGLLGDSKEADKLIF
v_call: TRDV2; d_call: .; j_call: TRDJ1; clone_size: few; cdr3_length: 20; cdr3_nt: TGTGCCTGTGATACTATTCCTACGAGTGGGGGATTGTATAACACCGATAAACTCATCTTT; cdr3_aa: CACDTIPTSGGLYNTDKLIF
v_call: TRDV2; d_call: TRDD3; j_call: TRDJ1; clone_size: many; cdr3_length: 18; cdr3_nt: TGTGCCTGTGACCCTTTAGTACTGGGGGATACCGGCACCGATAAACTCATCTTT; cdr3_aa: CACDPLVLGDTGTDKLIF